Listed here is a single TCR beta chain. Its antigen is not identified. The data were obtained in a study of graft-versus-host responses after intestinal transplantation. Only in-frame clones appear in the TCRdb table, and some are missing; sequencing was by immunoSEQ multiplex PCR. This table has 85,000 to 100,000 clones, 90% to 95% appearing once. The CDR3 covers 16 residues. The ends were cut back, 4 bases at V and 4 bases at J, with 16 bases in the middle. The germline CDR1 and CDR2 sequences are SNHLY and FYNNEI. The sequence was collected from a human donor who received an intestinal transplant. The chain is built from TRBV2 and TRBJ2-2; D may be TRBD2 (6 bases). The starting material was unstimulated CD8+ T cells sorted from spleen or lymph node cells, obtained before intestinal transplant. CDR3 sequence: CASSVGLGSGTGELFF. The CDR3 DNA is TGTGCCAGCAGTGTGGGGCTCGGGAGCGGCACCGGGGAGCTGTTTTTT.